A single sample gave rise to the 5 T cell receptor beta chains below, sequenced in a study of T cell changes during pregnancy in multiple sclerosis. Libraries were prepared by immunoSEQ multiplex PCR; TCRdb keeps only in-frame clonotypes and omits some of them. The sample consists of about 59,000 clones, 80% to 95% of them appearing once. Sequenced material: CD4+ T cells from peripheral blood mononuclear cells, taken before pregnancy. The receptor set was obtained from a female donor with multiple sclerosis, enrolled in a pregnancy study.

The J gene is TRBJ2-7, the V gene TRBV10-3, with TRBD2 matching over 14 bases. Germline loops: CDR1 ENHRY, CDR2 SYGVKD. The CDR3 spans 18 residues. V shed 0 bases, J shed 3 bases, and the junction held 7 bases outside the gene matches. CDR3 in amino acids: CAISESRGLAGGNYEQYF. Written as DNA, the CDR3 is TGTGCCATCAGTGAGTCGAGAGGACTAGCGGGAGGCAACTACGAGCAGTACTTC.

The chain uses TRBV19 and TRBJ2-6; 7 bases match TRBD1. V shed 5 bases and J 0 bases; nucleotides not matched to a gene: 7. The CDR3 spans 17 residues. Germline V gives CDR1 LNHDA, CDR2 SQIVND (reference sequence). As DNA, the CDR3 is TGTGCCAGTAGTGGGGGACAGAGCATCTCTGGGGCCAACGTCCTGACTTTC. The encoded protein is CASSGGQSISGANVLTF.

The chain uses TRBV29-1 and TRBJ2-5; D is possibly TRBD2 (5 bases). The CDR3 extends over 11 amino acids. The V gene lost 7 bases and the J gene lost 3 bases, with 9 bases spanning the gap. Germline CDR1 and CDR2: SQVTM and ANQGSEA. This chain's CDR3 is CSAAREETQYF. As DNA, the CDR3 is TGCAGCGCCGCGAGGGAAGAGACCCAGTACTTC.

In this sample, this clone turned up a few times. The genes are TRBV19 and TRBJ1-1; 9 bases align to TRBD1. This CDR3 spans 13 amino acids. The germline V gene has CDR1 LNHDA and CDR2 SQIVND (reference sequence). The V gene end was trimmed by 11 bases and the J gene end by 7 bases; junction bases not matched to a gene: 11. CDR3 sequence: CASTRTGEHEAFF. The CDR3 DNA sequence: TGTGCCTCAACCCGGACAGGGGAACATGAAGCTTTCTTT.

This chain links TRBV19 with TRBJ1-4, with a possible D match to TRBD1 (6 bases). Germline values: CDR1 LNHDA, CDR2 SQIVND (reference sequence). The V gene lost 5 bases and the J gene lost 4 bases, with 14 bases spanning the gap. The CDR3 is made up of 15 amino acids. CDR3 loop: CASSPNGQFNEKLFF. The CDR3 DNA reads TGTGCCAGTAGTCCGAACGGACAGTTTAATGAAAAACTGTTTTTT.